This entry concerns a single TCR beta chain. What it binds is unknown. Each TCR beta cDNA library carried unique molecular identifiers. When roughly 0.85 to 11 million T cells were used, they gave about 540,000 cDNA molecules. TCRdb itself ran the PCR reads through MiXCR, one entry per CDR3 protein. In the table there are about 460,000 distinct CDR3 sequences, roughly 45% of which are singletons. V gave up 0 bases and J gave up 0 bases, with 6 bases separating them. The V gene's germline CDR1 is SGDLS and CDR2 YYNGEE. CDR3 size: 14 residues. This sample was taken from a study of post-analysis software for immune sequencing data. About the research overall: The courses of disease that were included comprised relapsing-remitting, secondary progressive and progressive-relapsing multiple sclerosis. Whole-study results and caveats: Clustering by F measure revealed strong co-clustering among samples prepared together in one batch. Elevated frequency relative to controls characterized roughly five TRBV segments in patients, TRBV5-6, TRBV5-1 and TRBV20-1 among them.

The rearrangement uses TRBV9 and TRBJ1-2; D uncertain. Sequences were obtained from blood. This TCR came from a girl between 5 and 17 years old with multiple sclerosis. CDR3 residues: CASSVDPANYGYTF. In DNA form, the CDR3 reads TGTGCCAGCAGCGTAGATCCGGCTAACTATGGCTACACCTTC. The whole variable domain, filled in from reference TRBV9 and TRBJ1-2, reads DSGVTQTPKHLITATGQRVTLRCSPRSGDLSVYWYQQSLDQGLQFLIQYYNGEERAKGNILERFSAQQFPDLHSELNLSSLELGDSALYFCASSVDPANYGYTFGSGTRLTVV.